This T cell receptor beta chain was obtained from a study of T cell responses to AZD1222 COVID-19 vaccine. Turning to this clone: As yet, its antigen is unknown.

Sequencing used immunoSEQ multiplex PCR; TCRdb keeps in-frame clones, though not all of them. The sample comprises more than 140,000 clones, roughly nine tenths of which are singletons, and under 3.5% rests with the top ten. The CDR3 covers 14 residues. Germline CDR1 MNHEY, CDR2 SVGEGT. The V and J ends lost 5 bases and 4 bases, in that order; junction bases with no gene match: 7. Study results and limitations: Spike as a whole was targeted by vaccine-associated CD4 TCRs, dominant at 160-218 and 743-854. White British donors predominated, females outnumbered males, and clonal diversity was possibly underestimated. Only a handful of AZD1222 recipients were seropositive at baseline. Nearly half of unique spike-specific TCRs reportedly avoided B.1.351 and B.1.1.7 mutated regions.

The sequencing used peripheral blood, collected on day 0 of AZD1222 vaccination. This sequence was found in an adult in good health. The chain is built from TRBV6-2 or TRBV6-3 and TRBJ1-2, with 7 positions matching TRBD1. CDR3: CASSRTGDSYGYTF. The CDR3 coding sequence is TGTGCCAGCAGTCGTACAGGGGACAGCTATGGCTACACCTTC.